Listed below are T cell receptor beta chains from one sample, sequenced in a study of T cell responses to AZD1222 COVID-19 vaccine. Generated by immunoSEQ multiplex PCR, the TCRdb table keeps only in-frame clones and is missing some. The table records nearly 200,000 clones, over 85% of them present only once. The input for sequencing was peripheral blood, taken 28 days after the second AZD1222 dose. The receptors were gathered from an adult who received the AZD1222 COVID-19 vaccine. The CDR3 runs from the conserved cysteine through the conserved F or W. The D gene is left open where the match is weak. Clone size appears in some rows only: once, few, many, or a class for an expanded clone.

.	TRBV7-9	TRBJ1-4	.	TGTGCCAGCAGCCCCCGAGGGGGGGCGCAAGCAGTAAATGAAAAACTGTTTTTT	CASSPRGGAQAVNEKLFF
.	TRBV5-1	TRBJ1-3	.	TGCGCCAGCAGCGTGGACAGCTCTGGAAACACCATATATTTT	CASSVDSSGNTIYF
.	TRBV5-5	TRBJ2-7	TRBD2	TGTGCCAGCAGCTTGTTAGCGGGGGAGGAGCAGTACTTC	CASSLLAGEEQYF
.	TRBV28	TRBJ1-2	.	TGTGCCAGCAGTTTAGTCCGGCATGGCTACACCTTC	CASSLVRHGYTF
.	TRBV9	TRBJ2-7	.	TGTGCCAGCAGCGTAGGACAGGACCTCTCCGAGCAGTACTTC	CASSVGQDLSEQYF
.	TRBV12-3/TRBV12-4	TRBJ1-1	TRBD1	TGTGCCAGCAGACAGGGGGCCACTGAAGCTTTCTTT	CASRQGATEAFF
.	TRBV28	TRBJ2-7	TRBD1	TGTGCCAGCAGTTCCGGACAGGGGGCCTCCTACGAGCAGTACTTC	CASSSGQGASYEQYF
.	TRBV19	TRBJ2-2	TRBD1	TGTGCCAGTATTGGGCAGGGGGTGGACACCGGGGAGCTGTTTTTT	CASIGQGVDTGELFF
once	TRBV11-1	TRBJ2-7	.	TGTGCCAGCAGCTCTCAAGGGACCACCTACGAGCAGTACTTC	CASSSQGTTYEQYF
.	TRBV2	TRBJ1-6	TRBD1	TGTGCCAGCAGCGCAATGAAACAGGGGAGCTCCTATAATTCACCCCTCCACTTT	CASSAMKQGSSYNSPLHF
.	TRBV4-2	TRBJ1-4	.	TGTGCCAGCAGCCATAGAGCTTGGGACCCCGGTGGAAAACTGTTTTTT	CASSHRAWDPGGKLFF
.	TRBV7-9	TRBJ2-1	TRBD1	TGTGCCAGCAGCTTCCTGGGACAGCACAATGAGCAGTTCTTC	CASSFLGQHNEQFF
.	TRBV7-3	TRBJ1-1	TRBD1	TGTGCCAGCAGCATAGGACAGGGTATGGCTGAAGCTTTCTTT	CASSIGQGMAEAFF
.	TRBV5-1	TRBJ1-6	.	TGCGCCAGCAGCTCGAACAGGGAATATAATTCACCCCTCCACTTT	CASSSNREYNSPLHF
.	TRBV5-5	TRBJ1-6	.	TGTGCCAGCAGCCGAACCCGAGACGCGGCGGGTTCACCCCTCCACTTT	CASSRTRDAAGSPLHF
.	TRBV14	TRBJ1-2	TRBD1	TGTGCCAGCAGTCAGACAGGGGGCCACTATGGCTACACCTTC	CASSQTGGHYGYTF
.	TRBV2	TRBJ2-1	.	TGTGCCAGCAGTGAAGGTATCGGCAATGAGCAGTTCTTC	CASSEGIGNEQFF
.	TRBV28	TRBJ2-1	TRBD1	TGTGCCAGCAGGGGACAGCAATACAATGAGCAGTTCTTC	CASRGQQYNEQFF
.	TRBV2	TRBJ1-5	TRBD1	TGTGCCAGCAGTGAGCTGGACAGGGTCATTCAGCCCCAGCATTTT	CASSELDRVIQPQHF
.	TRBV4-3	TRBJ1-1	.	TGCGCCAGCAGCCAATTCACAGCGAACACTGAAGCTTTCTTT	CASSQFTANTEAFF
.	TRBV3-1/TRBV3-2	TRBJ1-1	.	TGTGCCAGCAGCCAAGGTCATCTGGGCATTGGTGAAGCTTTCTTT	CASSQGHLGIGEAFF
.	TRBV4-3	TRBJ1-5	.	TGCGCCAGCAGCCAAGATCGGGCTAGCAATCAGCCCCAGCATTTT	CASSQDRASNQPQHF
few	TRBV6-2/TRBV6-3	TRBJ1-6	.	TGTGCCAGCAGTTATATATCCGGGTCTGTCGGTTCACCCCTCCACTTT	CASSYISGSVGSPLHF
.	TRBV6-5	TRBJ2-5	TRBD2	TGTGCCAGCAGTTTCGGGGGGGGGAAGTACTTC	CASSFGGGKYF
.	TRBV11-2	TRBJ1-2	TRBD1	TGTGCCAGCAGCTTCGACCGACAGGGTGCGGGCTACACCTTC	CASSFDRQGAGYTF
.	TRBV6-5	TRBJ2-1	TRBD2	TGTGCCAGCAGCCCGCTAGCGGGGGGGCGGAATGAGCAGTTCTTC	CASSPLAGGRNEQFF
.	TRBV3-1/TRBV3-2	TRBJ2-1	.	TGTGCCAGCACCCGGACAGCCGGAGAAGGGGAGCAGTTCTTC	CASTRTAGEGEQFF
once	TRBV7-6	TRBJ1-6	TRBD1	TGTGCCAGCAGCTTACAACAGGGGGGAAATTCACCCCTCCACTTT	CASSLQQGGNSPLHF
once	TRBV19	TRBJ1-6	.	TGTGCCAGCGCCGGGAACGGAGGACGGGCCTTGATCTCACCCCTCCACTTT	CASAGNGGRALISPLHF
.	TRBV28	TRBJ1-2	.	TGTGCCAGCAGTTCAACCACGACCAGGTACTATGGCTACACCTTC	CASSSTTTRYYGYTF
.	TRBV19	TRBJ1-1	.	TGTGCCTGCAGCTTGGCGAGGCAACGGGTGAACACTGAAGCTTTCTTT	CACSLARQRVNTEAFF
.	TRBV7-9	TRBJ2-7	.	TGTGCCAGCAGCCAAACAGGGAGCTCCTACGAGCAGTACTTC	CASSQTGSSYEQYF
.	TRBV16	TRBJ1-2	.	TGTGCCAGCAGCCAATCGGTGGGATCCAACTATGGCTACACCTTC	CASSQSVGSNYGYTF
.	TRBV12-3/TRBV12-4	TRBJ1-4	.	TGTGCCAGCAGTTTTGGCGGTAATGAAAAACTGTTTTTT	CASSFGGNEKLFF
.	TRBV15	TRBJ1-5	.	TGTGCCACCAGCTTATCTCGACAGGGCAATCAGCCCCAGCATTTT	CATSLSRQGNQPQHF
.	TRBV6-5	TRBJ1-4	.	TGTGCCGGAAAGGGGAGCGGCGGAAAACTGTTTTTT	CAGKGSGGKLFF
.	TRBV7-8	TRBJ1-1	.	TGTGCCAGCAGCCAAGCCACCGGGTGGGTCACTGAAGCTTTCTTT	CASSQATGWVTEAFF
.	TRBV6-5	TRBJ1-1	.	TGTGCCATCCTTGAGAGGGGGACTGAAGCTTTCTTT	CAILERGTEAFF
.	TRBV5-1	TRBJ2-2	TRBD2	TGCGCCAGCAGCTCGGAGGGGGCTCTAGGACTAGCGGGCCGGAACACCGGGGAGCTGTTTTTT	CASSSEGALGLAGRNTGELFF
.	TRBV2	TRBJ1-5	.	TGTGCCAGCAGGTCGACAGCTTATAGCAATCAGCCCCAGCATTTT	CASRSTAYSNQPQHF
.	TRBV12-3/TRBV12-4	TRBJ1-2	.	TGTGCCAGCAGTTTTGAACAGGTCTATGGCTACACCTTC	CASSFEQVYGYTF
once	TRBV6-1	TRBJ2-1	.	TGTGCCAGCAGTGAGAGTCTAAGGGGGAATGAGCAGTTCTTC	CASSESLRGNEQFF
.	TRBV3-1/TRBV3-2	TRBJ1-4	.	TGTGCCAGCAGCCGTCGAGGGGGAGAAAAACTGTTTTTT	CASSRRGGEKLFF
.	TRBV13	TRBJ2-3	.	TGTGCCAGCAGCCGGGGCCGGCCTAGCACAGATACGCAGTATTTT	CASSRGRPSTDTQYF
once	TRBV28	TRBJ1-5	TRBD1	TGTGCCAGCACCTCACCGCGGGTTGACAGGGGGCGCAGACAGCCCCAGCATTTT	CASTSPRVDRGRRQPQHF
.	TRBV5-6	TRBJ2-2	.	TGTGCCAGCAGCTTGGCAGGGACGAACACCGGGGAGCTGTTTTTT	CASSLAGTNTGELFF
once	TRBV15	TRBJ2-6	.	TGTGCCACCCAGCTACAAGGGGCCAACGTCCTGACTTTC	CATQLQGANVLTF
.	TRBV3-1/TRBV3-2	TRBJ1-1	TRBD1	TGTGCCAGCAGCCCGCCCGGGACAGGGTTGAACACTGAAGCTTTCTTT	CASSPPGTGLNTEAFF
.	TRBV5-1	TRBJ2-7	.	TGCGCCAGCAGCCTCCTGGAGCGGGCCGAGCAGTACTTC	CASSLLERAEQYF